This record looks at one T cell receptor (beta chain) sequence and its context. At least ten counts were recorded for this clonotype. Its antigen is not yet known. No quality values exist for individual bases; no much larger clone is one base distant. This sample is part of a study of T cell repertoires in cytomegalovirus infection (dated by TCRdb to about 2019). As for the study more broadly: Recently identified HLA-C-restricted CMV epitopes, whose presentation resists viral immunomodulation, were targeted by peptide stimulations together with well-studied HLA-B-restricted epitopes. The HLA type of each donor mattered for the analysis, because public TCR beta signatures pointed to carriage of CMV infection along with the matching HLA type.

Instrument used: Illumina HiSeq 1500. Through fastp at Q25 and MiXCR, TCRdb rebuilt clones from the public reads, retaining in-frame beta chains. Rows are combined by CDR3 protein, so each entry shows the most common genes and DNA. Within this sample are fewer than 150,000 distinct CDR3 sequences, with around 31% of them counted one time only. Together, the top ten hold 41% of the sample. The germline V gene yields SGHTA for CDR1 and FQGNSA for CDR2. The CDR3 sequence holds 17 residues, the cysteine and phenylalanine included. CDR3 DNA is the only sequence kept; it has 51 bases, read in frame from the first base. Here V drops 3 bases and J drops 4 bases, and the junction holds 9 bases not matched to any gene. Explained via the paper, the treatment or condition label denotes: in vitro stimulation with specific CMV peptide epitopes to enrich CMV-specific T cells. General study outcomes and caveats: The ex vivo response was dominated by HLA-C-restricted CMV-specific TCR beta clonotypes, which also provided the single most frequent clonotype in two of eight donors. Carriers of CMV infection plus the relevant HLA type were discriminated by the cumulative frequency of public TCR beta family members in the study cohort and in an independent approximately 360-donor cohort.

The receptor was derived from a human donor in good health (CMV status not recorded). Some clones in this sample may be carry-over from other donors' samples. The rearranged segments are TRBV7-2 and TRBJ2-3, and 11 junctional nucleotides match TRBD2. Here the sequenced sample was CD8+ T cells from cultured PBMCs, taken from culture after CMV antigen stimulation. In nucleotide form, the sequence is TGTGCCAGCAGCTTTCTAGCGGGGGGCGGTAGAGCAGATACGCAGTATTTT. This translates into CASSFLAGGGRADTQYF.